The TCR beta chain described here comes from a study of cytomegalovirus exposure and HLA in healthy donors. PCR involved 60 Vbeta and 13 Jbeta primers. Produced via immunoSEQ multiplex PCR; TCRdb's table is partial and in-frame only. This sample yields about 150,000 clones, of which 80% to 85% are seen a single time; roughly 1.4% belongs to the top ten. This clone was seen more than once but under ten times. Its target is unknown. Between the trimmed V and J ends, which lost 8 bases and 4 bases, there was a span of 17 bases. The CDR3 is made up of 14 amino acids. Germline-derived CDR1 and CDR2 are MNHEY and SVGAGI. The study, taken as a whole, reports: HLA restriction was apparent for most CMV-associated TCR beta chains in a later analysis. Highest at DRB1 and lowest at HLA-C, TCR association rates differed among HLA loci in a later analysis. Most TCR sequences were uncommon, yet certain public TCRs appeared in many donors. Reports showed the classifier diagnosing cytomegalovirus status with high specificity and sensitivity.

The sequence was obtained from a woman under 30 in good health and CMV-seronegative. Sample: PBMCs. This rearrangement joins TRBV6-5 to TRBJ1-2; D is possibly TRBD1 (6 bases). CDR3 amino acids: CASAGAGDRYGYTF. The CDR3 DNA reads TGTGCCAGCGCTGGGGCAGGGGACCGCTATGGCTACACCTTC.